Following are 11 T cell receptor beta chains from one sample sequenced in a study of blood T cell repertoires in COVID-19. TCRdb's table, derived via immunoSEQ multiplex PCR, lists solely in-frame clones and lacks some. The sample yields fewer than 250,000 clones, about 83% seen once. Sequences were obtained from PBMCs or T cells enriched from blood (not recorded which). The receptors shown here come from a woman in her twenties or thirties who had been exposed to COVID-19.

The chain is built from TRBV4-1 and TRBJ1-1; D is perhaps TRBD1 (6 bases). CDR1 MGHRA and CDR2 YSYEKL come from the germline V gene. The CDR3 totals 15 residues. V lost 2 bases and J 8 bases, leaving 18 bases between the germline ends. CDR3 nucleotide sequence: TGCGCCAGCAGCCAAACCCGGACAGTGGAACAGGAAGCTTTCTTT. The encoded protein is CASSQTRTVEQEAFF.

Only a few counts were recorded for this clone. This rearrangement joins TRBV4-1 to TRBJ2-7, with a weak D call TRBD2 (6 bases). Trimming took 4 bases from V and 2 from J, leaving 12 bases between them. The CDR3 has 14 amino acids. Germline lookup yields CDR1 MGHRA and CDR2 YSYEKL. The chain's CDR3 is CASSPSGETYEQYF. The CDR3 DNA sequence: TGCGCCAGCAGCCCGTCGGGGGAGACCTACGAGCAGTACTTC.

This clone was counted between two and nine times. The rearrangement joins TRBV30 to TRBJ1-6, with 9 bases lining up with TRBD1. The CDR3 is 14 residues long. J gave up 7 bases and V 1 base, and 2 bases lay outside the gene matches. Germline loops: CDR1 GTSNPN, CDR2 SVGIG (reference sequence). The CDR3 sequence is CAWSADRGNSPLHF. The CDR3 coding sequence is TGTGCCTGGAGTGCCGACAGGGGGAATTCACCCCTCCACTTT.

The chain links TRBV5-1 to TRBJ2-1, with 12 bases lining up with TRBD2. V lost 0 bases to trimming and J lost 7 bases; unmatched junction nucleotides: 5. Germline CDR1 reads SGHRS; CDR2 reads YFSETQ. The length of the CDR3 is 16 residues. CDR3 DNA: TGCGCCAGCAGCTTGGCCGGGGGACTAGCGGGTAATGAGCAGTTCTTC. Protein product: CASSLAGGLAGNEQFF.

The V call is TRBV24-1, the J call TRBJ2-1; no clear D gene. Trimming cost V 4 bases and J 5 bases, with 5 bases left between them. The CDR3 has 12 residues. CDR1 and CDR2 from the germline V gene are KGHDR and SFDVKD. CDR3 region: CATSDFNNEQFF. The CDR3 nucleotides are TGTGCCACCAGTGACTTTAACAATGAGCAGTTCTTC.

The genes are TRBV6-5 and TRBJ1-2, with TRBD1 identical over 8 bases. Germline V gives CDR1 MNHEY, CDR2 SVGAGI. The CDR3 runs to 14 residues. Unmatched junction bases numbered 10, after V lost 5 bases and J lost 8 bases. The CDR3 DNA reads TGTGCCAGCAGTAAGACAGCGACAGGGGACGGCTACACCTTC. Residues: CASSKTATGDGYTF.

This clone was observed once. A read error may account for a junction end that differs from germline. V gene TRBV7-9 combines with J gene TRBJ2-5; 7 positions agree with TRBD1. Germline CDR1 and CDR2: SEHNR and FQNEAQ (reference sequence). This CDR3 contains 14 residues. The CDR3 bases are TGTGCCAGCAGCATAGCGACAGGGTCGGAGACCCAGTACTTC. Translating gives CASSIATGSETQYF.

This clone was picked up one time. The chain recombines TRBV6-5 with TRBJ2-1; 13 bases agree with TRBD2. J gave up 9 bases and V 2 bases, and 7 bases lay outside the gene matches. Germline loops: CDR1 MNHEY, CDR2 SVGAGI. The CDR3 runs 16 residues. This CDR3 reads CASSYTGLAGRGEQFF. The CDR3 DNA reads as TGTGCCAGCAGTTACACGGGACTAGCGGGGCGAGGTGAGCAGTTCTTC.

This rearrangement joins TRBV5-1 to TRBJ1-1; 8 bases align to TRBD1. Germline CDR1 SGHRS, CDR2 YFSETQ. V gave up 0 bases and J gave up 4 bases; unmatched junction bases: 5. This CDR3 contains 15 residues. CDR3 coding DNA: TGCGCCAGCAGCTTGGCAGGGGGCAAAGGCACTGAAGCTTTCTTT. Protein: CASSLAGGKGTEAFF.

DNA of the CDR3: TGTGCCAGCAGCTTAGACGTCCCGGGACAGGGGGCGTGGGAAAAACTGTTTTTT. Translation gives CASSLDVPGQGAWEKLFF. V usage is TRBV11-3 and J usage is TRBJ1-4; 12 bases line up with TRBD1. The length of the CDR3 is 18 residues. Per germline, CDR1 SGHNT and CDR2 YENEEA. V was pared by 0 bases and J by 8 bases, with 10 bases of the junction left unmatched.

The chain couples TRBV19 to TRBJ2-1, with 7 bases that match TRBD2. The CDR3 loop spans 16 amino acids. Germline V gene lookup returns CDR1 LNHDA and CDR2 SQIVND (reference sequence). V gave up 1 base and J gave up 4 bases; unmatched junction bases: 7. CDR3 sequence: CASSIGSAGWYNEQFF. The CDR3 DNA is TGTGCCAGTAGTATAGGCTCAGCGGGGTGGTACAATGAGCAGTTCTTC.